These 15 T cell receptor beta chains originate from one sample sequenced in a study of response to subunit inactivated influenza vaccine. TCRdb reprocessed the RT-PCR reads with MiXCR, giving one entry per CDR3 protein. The data show about 700,000 distinct CDR3 sequences, approximately 14% seen once. Sequencing was performed on PBMCs from blood, taken about 12 days after vaccination. The receptors stem from a man between 50 and 59 years old who received an inactivated influenza vaccine.

CDR3 in DNA: TGCGCCAGCAGCCCCGGGGCGGGGCATGAGCAGTTCTTC. Translating it yields CASSPGAGHEQFF. The chain links TRBV5-1 to TRBJ2-1; tentative D call: TRBD2 (6 bases). Per the germline V gene, CDR1 is SGHRS and CDR2 is YFSETQ. V shed 4 bases and J shed 8 bases, with 13 bases lying between them. This CDR3 is built from 13 residues.

This rearrangement joins TRBV7-2 to TRBJ1-1; maybe TRBD1 (5 bases). This CDR3 has 15 residues. Trimming cost V 5 bases and J 1 base, with 14 bases left between them. CDR1 and CDR2 (germline): SGHTA, FQGNSA. The CDR3 DNA follows: TGTGCCAGCAGCCCCACCCGACAGACGAACACTGAAGCTTTCTTT. Protein product: CASSPTRQTNTEAFF.

Only a few counts were recorded for this clonotype. This sequence joins TRBV6-5 and TRBJ2-7; D call uncertain. Deletions cut 4 bases from V and 2 bases from J, with 9 bases between. Germline CDR1 MNHEY, CDR2 SVGAGI. CDR3 length: 13 amino acids. The CDR3 reads CASSSGYPYEQYF. For the CDR3, the DNA is TGTGCCAGCAGTTCGGGCTACCCCTACGAGCAGTACTTC.

This chain joins TRBV29-1 and TRBJ1-5; perhaps TRBD1 as D (5 bases). V was cut by 4 bases and J by 4 bases, with 14 bases left in between. From germline, CDR1 is SQVTM and CDR2 ANQGSEA. This CDR3 is 14 amino acids long. CDR3 residues: CSVGAAGLNQPQHF. CDR3 DNA sequence: TGCAGCGTTGGGGCGGCGGGGCTAAATCAGCCCCAGCATTTT. Complete variable domain (other parts from reference TRBV29-1 and TRBJ1-5): SAVISQKPSRDICQRGTSLTIQCQVDSQVTMMFWYRQQPGQSLTLIATANQGSEATYESGFVIDKFPISRPNLTFSTLTVSNMSPEDSSIYLCSVGAAGLNQPQHFGDGTRLSIL.

This clonotype appeared a few times. The rearrangement links TRBV20-1 to TRBJ1-5; 7 bases are shared with TRBD1. V shed 5 bases, J shed 6 bases, and the junction held 10 bases outside the gene matches. The germline gives CDR1 DFQATT, CDR2 SNEGSKA (reference sequence). CDR3 size: 14 residues. The CDR3, as DNA: TGCAGTGCTGTCAGGGGGATGGCGGCTCAGCCCCAGCATTTT. Translated, it gives CSAVRGMAAQPQHF.

The rearrangement links TRBV6-1 to TRBJ2-7; 9 bases agree with TRBD1. Unmatched junction bases numbered 8, after V lost 1 base and J lost 4 bases. There are 16 residues in the CDR3. The germline CDR1 and CDR2 sequences are MNHNS and SASEGT. In DNA form, the CDR3 reads TGTGCCAGCAGTGAAGGAGGGACAGGGTTAGGTTACGAGCAGTACTTC. This encodes CASSEGGTGLGYEQYF.

The chain recombines TRBV6-6 with TRBJ2-5; tentative D call: TRBD2 (6 bases). Trimming removed 6 bases at V and 5 bases at J, with 10 bases between. The CDR3 totals 12 residues. Germline V gives CDR1 MNHNY, CDR2 SVGAGI (reference sequence). The CDR3 here is CASRTSTETQYF. CDR3 in DNA: TGTGCCAGCAGAACTAGCACGGAGACCCAGTACTTC.

This clonotype was recorded once. The chain has TRBV28 and TRBJ2-2, with D perhaps matching TRBD1 or TRBD2 (5 bases each). Deletions cut 4 bases from V and 5 bases from J, with 23 bases between. The germline V gene has CDR1 MDHEN and CDR2 SYDVKM. This CDR3 has 18 amino acids. CDR3 in DNA: TGTGCCAGCAGTTCCCCCGCCGGGACCCCTGATGGGACCGGGGAGCTGTTTTTT. As protein: CASSSPAGTPDGTGELFF.

J is TRBJ2-7 and V is TRBV4-2; 7 positions match TRBD2. With V trimmed by 4 bases and J by 0 bases, 6 bases remained unmatched. Germline CDR1 LGHNA, CDR2 YNFKEQ. This CDR3 has 15 amino acids. This CDR3 reads CASSPTSLGSYEQYF. The CDR3 DNA sequence: TGTGCCAGCAGCCCGACTAGCTTGGGCTCCTACGAGCAGTACTTC.

This chain links TRBV7-2 with TRBJ2-7; either TRBD1 or TRBD2 may supply D (6 bases each). Germline lookup yields CDR1 SGHTA and CDR2 FQGNSA. V dropped 5 bases and J dropped 3 bases, with 17 bases sitting between them. CDR3 size: 15 residues. DNA for the CDR3: TGTGCCAGCAGCGCGGGACACTCCGGGGGCTACGAGCAGTACTTC. As protein: CASSAGHSGGYEQYF.

This clonotype was recorded a few times. The chain's CDR3 is CASSYAARGNTIYF. CDR3 nucleotides: TGTGCCAGCAGTTACGCGGCACGGGGAAACACCATATATTTT. V usage is TRBV6-5 and J usage is TRBJ1-3; D is ambiguous. Between the trimmed V and J ends, which lost 2 bases and 4 bases, there was a span of 9 bases. Looked up from germline, CDR1 is MNHEY and CDR2 is SVGAGI. There are 14 residues in the CDR3.

This clonotype was detected a few times. The CDR3 coding sequence is TGTGCCAGTTCAGAAGGGAGGAGCTCTGGAAACACCATATATTTT. Translating gives CASSEGRSSGNTIYF. The genes are TRBV4-2 and TRBJ1-3; unclear D gene. Germline V gives CDR1 LGHNA, CDR2 YNFKEQ. CDR3 size: 15 residues. Trimming left V 9 bases short and J 0 bases short, with 15 bases between.

This sequence joins TRBV2 and TRBJ1-1; D gene unclear. Germline CDR1 reads SNHLY; CDR2 reads FYNNEI. Trimming pared 5 bases from V and 7 bases from J, leaving 20 bases between. The CDR3 length is 15 residues. CDR3 in amino acids: CASSWLLGAEDEAFF. The CDR3 bases are TGTGCCAGCAGTTGGCTTCTTGGCGCGGAGGATGAAGCTTTCTTT. The entire variable domain, with the rest obtained from reference TRBV2 and TRBJ1-1, is as follows: EPEVTQTPSHQVTQMGQEVILRCVPISNHLYFYWYRQILGQKVEFLVSFYNNEISEKSEIFDDQFSVERPDGSNFTLKIRSTKLEDSAMYFCASSWLLGAEDEAFFGQGTRLTVV.

In this sample, this clonotype turned up a few times. V is TRBV6-5 and J is TRBJ1-2; the D gene is possibly TRBD1 (6 bases). This CDR3 has 14 amino acids. Germline CDR1 MNHEY, CDR2 SVGAGI. V was pared by 0 bases and J by 8 bases, with 13 bases between. DNA for the CDR3: TGTGCCAGCAGTTACTCGAGAGGGGGACGCGGCTACACCTTC. The encoded protein is CASSYSRGGRGYTF.

This clonotype was recorded a few times. This chain joins TRBV25-1 and TRBJ2-3; D may be TRBD1 or TRBD2 (6 bases each). The V gene's germline CDR1 is MGHDK and CDR2 SYGVNS. V was cut by 4 bases and J by 6 bases, with 14 bases left in between. The CDR3 is made up of 14 amino acids. The CDR3 region is CASSARRGLDTQYF. The CDR3 bases are TGTGCCAGCAGTGCCCGGAGGGGGTTGGATACGCAGTATTTT.